The clone carrying this TCR beta chain showed up many times. What it binds is unknown. Germline assignment: CDR1 MNHNS and CDR2 SASEGT. V was trimmed by 5 bases and J by 0 bases, leaving 13 bases between them. The CDR3 covers 15 residues. TCR beta CDR3 region amplification was performed from RNA transcripts. HTBI primers were employed in a first-round RT-PCR of the TCR CDR3. TCRdb reprocessed the multiplex PCR reads with MiXCR, giving one entry per CDR3 protein. The table has roughly 560,000 distinct CDR3 sequences, roughly 14% seen once. The data belong to a study of T cells in Graves' hyperthyroidism and ophthalmopathy. Regarding the study as a whole: Progression to ophthalmopathy was predicted a median of 6.5 months early. Stable hyperthyroidism was separated from ophthalmopathy by a model based on 13 V-J features.

The chain has TRBV6-1 and TRBJ1-1, with TRBD1 as a possible D gene (6 bases). The sequence was obtained from a woman between 35 and 50 years old with Graves' ophthalmopathy. The sequenced sample was blood. The CDR3 nucleotides are TGTGCCAGCAGTAGGGGGGCTGGGGTGAACACTGAAGCTTTCTTT. This translates into CASSRGAGVNTEAFF.